This TCR beta chain came from a study of shared clonotypes between healthy human individuals. Study-level findings and limits: Among donors, clonotype sharing was expected to be affected by sequencing depth. Sampling covered nothing but blood. Tissue TCR repertoires likely differ from those found in blood.

Adult donors, all healthy and HIV-negative, had no recent acute infections or vaccinations. This clone has only one observation. Its antigen remains unknown. In the authors' workflow: ImmunoSEQ only sent back junction sequences with no quality scores, so filtering was done differently. Assay: immunoSEQ multiplex PCR; the TCRdb copy retains only in-frame clones and omits some. V, J and clone size derive from that table, while D and trimming were established from the DNA sequence. Of about 530,000 clones in the sample, about 79% were seen once. The clonotype originates from a middle-aged woman in good health. Some clones in this sample may be carry-over from other donors' samples. Sequencing used PBMCs.

The CDR3 DNA reads TGTGCCAGCAGCTTAGTACTTATTTCAGAGTTCAACACTGAAGCTTTCTTT. Encoded protein: CASSLVLISEFNTEAFF. V is TRBV11-2 and J is TRBJ1-1; D is undetermined. The CDR3 has 17 residues. CDR1 SGHAT and CDR2 FQNNGV come from the germline V gene. The V end was cut by 1 base, the J end by 2 bases, with 17 bases between.